These 28 T cell receptor beta chains came from one sample sequenced in a study of blood T cell repertoires in COVID-19. Clones were read by immunoSEQ multiplex PCR, and TCRdb kept only the in-frame ones, dropping some. Among around 300,000 clones, 85% were seen once, and the ten largest hold around 2.3%. Source material: PBMCs or T cells enriched from blood (not recorded which). All receptors come from a woman in her forties or fifties who had recovered from COVID-19.

The J gene is TRBJ2-7, the V gene TRBV2; 9 bases map to TRBD1. J lost 3 bases, V lost 7 bases, and 4 bases had no gene match. There are 13 residues in the CDR3. Germline assignment: CDR1 SNHLY and CDR2 FYNNEI. CDR3 region: CASTGQGVYEQYF. CDR3 bases: TGTGCCAGCACGGGACAGGGTGTCTACGAGCAGTACTTC. Full variable domain (rest looked up from reference TRBV2 and TRBJ2-7): EPEVTQTPSHQVTQMGQEVILRCVPISNHLYFYWYRQILGQKVEFLVSFYNNEISEKSEIFDDQFSVERPDGSNFTLKIRSTKLEDSAMYFCASTGQGVYEQYFGPGTRLTVT.

J is TRBJ1-4 and V is TRBV5-1; TRBD1 matches 7 bases. The CDR3 extends over 13 amino acids. CDR1 SGHRS and CDR2 YFSETQ come from the germline V gene. V lost 0 bases to trimming and J lost 11 bases; unmatched junction nucleotides: 4. The CDR3 loop is CASSLDDRDKLFF. The CDR3 nucleotides are TGCGCCAGCAGCTTGGATGACAGGGATAAACTGTTTTTT.

This clone was seen once. The chain links TRBV4-1 to TRBJ1-3, with 8 bases aligning to TRBD1. J was trimmed by 4 bases and V by 1 base; bases with no gene match: 3. CDR1 and CDR2 (germline): MGHRA, YSYEKL. This CDR3 has 15 residues. The CDR3 DNA follows: TGCGCCAGCAGCCAAGGACAGGGGTCGGGAAACACCATATATTTT. Encoded protein: CASSQGQGSGNTIYF.

This chain uses TRBV19 with TRBJ2-2, with D possibly matching TRBD2 (7 bases). Trimming cost V 10 bases and J 5 bases, with 20 bases left between them. The CDR3 runs to 15 residues. Germline lookup yields CDR1 LNHDA and CDR2 SQIVND (reference sequence). CDR3 coding DNA: TGTGCCACCGGTTGGGGGGGGCGTAGAACCGGGGAGCTGTTTTTT. Protein product: CATGWGGRRTGELFF.

The chain carries TRBV6-1 and TRBJ2-7; 9 positions match TRBD2. V was clipped by 3 bases and J by 5 bases; unmatched bases: 5. This CDR3 has 14 amino acids. Germline V CDR1 and CDR2: MNHNS, SASEGT. In nucleotides, the CDR3 is TGTGCCAGCAGTGAGAGGCGGGGGGGCGACGAGCAGTACTTC. Amino acids: CASSERRGGDEQYF.

The chain has TRBV7-2 and TRBJ1-2; TRBD1 agrees at 7 bases. This CDR3 comprises 15 residues. The trim removed 5 bases at V and 4 bases at J, leaving 10 bases unmatched. CDR1 and CDR2 from the germline V gene are SGHTA and FQGNSA. DNA of the CDR3: TGTGCCAGCAGCCTCGGGCAGGGGGAGATCTATGGCTACACCTTC. Translation gives CASSLGQGEIYGYTF.

The chain recombines TRBV7-2 with TRBJ2-1, with TRBD2 matching 11 bases. V lost 5 bases, J lost 6 bases, and 3 bases stayed unmatched. CDR3 length equals 14 residues. Per the germline V gene, CDR1 is SGHTA and CDR2 is FQGNSA. DNA for the CDR3: TGTGCCAGCAGCCATAGCGGGAGGGGCAATGAGCAGTTCTTC. It translates to CASSHSGRGNEQFF.

With respect to this clone: The sample holds other DNA sequences that translate to the same CDR3. The rearrangement uses TRBV12-3 or TRBV12-4 and TRBJ1-2; no definite D call. V lost 3 bases and J lost 4, with 6 bases in between. This CDR3 contains 12 residues. The CDR3: CASSFPGYGYTF. The CDR3 DNA sequence: TGTGCCAGCAGTTTCCCGGGCTATGGCTACACCTTC.

This clone has more than one count but fewer than ten. This sequence joins TRBV4-3 and TRBJ2-1, with D unclear. The CDR3 extends over 11 amino acids. V was clipped by 1 base and J by 9 bases, with 4 bases between them. The V gene's germline CDR1 is LGHNA and CDR2 YSLEER. The CDR3 region has the DNA TGCGCCAGCAGCCAAGCGGGTGAGCAGTTCTTC. This encodes CASSQAGEQFF.

The chain links TRBV10-1 to TRBJ2-2, with D possibly TRBD1 on 6 matching bases. V lost 6 bases and J 6 bases, leaving 8 bases between the germline ends. The CDR3 loop spans 12 amino acids. Germline-derived CDR1 and CDR2 are WNHNN and SYGVQD (reference sequence). The CDR3 is CASRQGAGELFF. DNA of the CDR3: TGCGCCAGCAGACAGGGCGCCGGGGAGCTGTTTTTT.

J is TRBJ2-2 and V is TRBV28; 9 bases are shared with TRBD2. CDR1 and CDR2 from the germline V gene are MDHEN and SYDVKM. The CDR3 sequence is 15 residues long. The J segment lost 5 bases and the V segment lost 5 bases, leaving 6 bases of the junction unmatched. The CDR3 here is CASSLRGGWTGELFF. CDR3 DNA sequence: TGTGCCAGCAGTCTGCGGGGGGGATGGACCGGGGAGCTGTTTTTT. The variable domain in full, with the rest retrieved from reference TRBV28 and TRBJ2-2, is DVKVTQSSRYLVKRTGEKVFLECVQDMDHENMFWYRQDPGLGLRLIYFSYDVKMKEKGDIPEGYSVSREKKERFSLILESASTNQTSMYLCASSLRGGWTGELFFGEGSRLTVL.

The chain employs TRBV5-1 and TRBJ1-4; the D gene is possibly TRBD1 (6 bases). Trimming cost V 5 bases and J 8 bases, with 16 bases left between them. The CDR3 has 14 residues. Germline values: CDR1 SGHRS, CDR2 YFSETQ. The CDR3 loop reads CASSLSRGEEKLFF. The DNA for the CDR3 is TGCGCCAGCAGTTTAAGCAGGGGCGAAGAAAAACTGTTTTTT. Full variable domain (missing parts from reference TRBV5-1 and TRBJ1-4): KAGVTQTPRYLIKTRGQQVTLSCSPISGHRSVSWYQQTPGQGLQFLFEYFSETQRNKGNFPGRFSGRQFSNSRSEMNVSTLELGDSALYLCASSLSRGEEKLFFGSGTQLSVL.

This clone has a single count. The chain combines TRBV6-5 with TRBJ2-2; D remains ambiguous. The CDR3 has 14 residues. V shed 7 bases and J shed 3 bases, with 12 bases lying between them. Germline V gene data show CDR1 as MNHEY and CDR2 as SVGAGI. CDR3 DNA sequence: TGTGCCAGCAAGCCTCTCCTAGACACCGGGGAGCTGTTTTTT. Translating gives CASKPLLDTGELFF.

This rearrangement joins TRBV6-5 to TRBJ2-7; 9 positions match TRBD2. J was trimmed by 5 bases and V by 7 bases; bases with no gene match: 9. The CDR3 has 14 residues. Germline lookup yields CDR1 MNHEY and CDR2 SVGAGI. This chain's CDR3 is CASKAGLASHEQYF. CDR3 coding DNA: TGTGCCAGCAAGGCGGGACTAGCTTCCCACGAGCAGTACTTC.

V and J are TRBV5-1 and TRBJ1-1; TRBD1 matches at 9 bases. Per the germline V gene, CDR1 is SGHRS and CDR2 is YFSETQ. The CDR3 is 15 residues long. Trimming at V came to 4 bases and at J to 4 bases, leaving 8 bases not matched to a gene. The CDR3 DNA follows: TGCGCCAGCAGCGGCCGGACAGGGGATGGCACTGAAGCTTTCTTT. This translates into CASSGRTGDGTEAFF.

This clone has a handful of counts. The chain has TRBV9 and TRBJ1-1; tentatively, D is TRBD1 (6 bases). CDR3 size: 14 residues. V dropped 0 bases and J dropped 3 bases, with 9 bases sitting between them. Germline CDR1 SGDLS, CDR2 YYNGEE. In nucleotides, the CDR3 is TGTGCCAGCAGCGTAGATCAGGGGTACACTGAAGCTTTCTTT. It translates to CASSVDQGYTEAFF.

V is TRBV2 and J is TRBJ1-1; a weak D match, TRBD1 (6 bases). The CDR3 runs to 15 residues. CDR1 is SNHLY, CDR2 FYNNEI, per germline. The V gene lost 3 bases and the J gene lost 1 base, with 12 bases spanning the gap. The DNA of the CDR3 is TGTGCCAGCAGTGATTCCGGACAGAGGAACACTGAAGCTTTCTTT. It is translated as CASSDSGQRNTEAFF.

V gene TRBV7-2 combines with J gene TRBJ1-6; no reliable D call. From germline, CDR1 is SGHTA and CDR2 FQGNSA. The CDR3 is 16 amino acids. V gave up 2 bases and J gave up 6 bases, with 14 bases separating them. The DNA for the CDR3 is TGTGCCAGCAGCTTATATGGGAGTCAGTTTAATTCACCCCTCCACTTT. Translated: CASSLYGSQFNSPLHF.

On this clone: Other nucleotide sequences from this sample produce the same CDR3. The V gene is TRBV29-1, the J gene TRBJ1-1; 10 bases line up with TRBD1. The V segment lost 6 bases and the J segment 2 bases; nucleotides outside the gene matches: 3. Germline CDR1 is SQVTM and CDR2 is ANQGSEA. This CDR3 has 13 residues. The CDR3 reads CSVKTGGNTEAFF. The CDR3 DNA sequence: TGCAGCGTAAAGACAGGGGGCAACACTGAAGCTTTCTTT.

V and J are TRBV3-1 (or the pseudogene TRBV3-2) and TRBJ2-6; 8 bases are a match to TRBD1. The J segment lost 0 bases and the V segment lost 1 base, leaving 2 bases of the junction unmatched. The CDR3 sequence is 17 residues long. Germline loops: CDR1 LGHDT, CDR2 YNNKEL (reference sequence). The CDR3 here is CASSQGTGHSGANVLTF. The CDR3 DNA reads as TGTGCCAGCAGCCAAGGGACAGGGCACTCTGGGGCCAACGTCCTGACTTTC.

The chain has TRBV2 and TRBJ2-3; 7 nucleotides agree with TRBD2. This CDR3 is built from 15 residues. Looked up from germline, CDR1 is SNHLY and CDR2 is FYNNEI. V trimming: 7 bases; J trimming: 2 bases; junction bases outside the gene matches: 9. The CDR3 bases are TGTGCCAGCACTAGGGCTAGCGGACACACAGATACGCAGTATTTT. Amino acids: CASTRASGHTDTQYF.

The chain uses TRBV3-1 (or the pseudogene TRBV3-2) and TRBJ1-1; D is possibly TRBD1 (6 bases). The germline CDR1 and CDR2 sequences are LGHDT and YNNKEL (reference sequence). This CDR3 comprises 17 residues. V was clipped by 1 base and J by 0 bases, with 15 bases between them. CDR3 sequence: CASSQGPTGAMNTEAFF. The CDR3 DNA reads as TGTGCCAGCAGCCAAGGACCGACAGGAGCTATGAACACTGAAGCTTTCTTT.

The V gene is TRBV19, the J gene TRBJ2-2; 14 positions agree with TRBD2. CDR1 and CDR2 from the germline V gene are LNHDA and SQIVND (reference sequence). This CDR3 is built from 18 residues. V was pared by 4 bases and J by 5 bases, with 9 bases of the junction left unmatched. In DNA, the CDR3 is TGTGCCAGTAGTACGACCGGGACTAGCGGGAGTTTGACCGGGGAGCTGTTTTTT. This sequence encodes CASSTTGTSGSLTGELFF.

The V gene is TRBV10-2, the J gene TRBJ2-1; D unresolved. Per the germline V gene, CDR1 is WSHSY and CDR2 is SAAADI. The germline V and J ends were trimmed by 3 bases and 2 bases, with 11 bases remaining between them. The CDR3 has 15 residues. As DNA, the CDR3 is TGCGCCAGCAGTGAAGTCAGATCCCCCTACAATGAGCAGTTCTTC. Its protein is CASSEVRSPYNEQFF.

The chain carries TRBV5-6 and TRBJ2-1; 7 bases agree with TRBD2. V dropped 6 bases and J dropped 7; count of bases not matched to a gene: 16. The germline gives CDR1 SGHDT, CDR2 YYEEEE. The CDR3 contains 16 residues. Here the CDR3 reads CASTSTRILAANEQFF. The DNA of the CDR3 is TGTGCCAGCACCAGTACTCGAATCCTAGCGGCGAATGAGCAGTTCTTC.

This clone was detected a few times. The chain employs TRBV19 and TRBJ1-2, with D perhaps TRBD1 (5 bases). Trimming shortened V by 7 bases and J by 5 bases, and 14 bases separated the two germline ends. Germline V lookup: CDR1 LNHDA, CDR2 SQIVND (reference sequence). This CDR3 has 13 residues. The CDR3 protein is CASIMTGEYGYTF. The CDR3 nucleotides read TGTGCCAGTATAATGACGGGGGAGTATGGCTACACCTTC.

The chain recombines TRBV27 with TRBJ2-7; 9 nucleotides agree with TRBD2. This CDR3 is built from 15 residues. CDR1 and CDR2 (germline): MNHEY, SMNVEV (reference sequence). Germline trimming cut 4 bases from V and 4 bases from J; bases unmatched to any gene: 8. The CDR3 nucleotides read TGTGCCAGCAGTTCCGGACTAGCGAACTGGTACGAGCAGTACTTC. It translates to CASSSGLANWYEQYF.

This chain uses TRBV9 with TRBJ1-6, with 10 bases that match TRBD1. CDR1 and CDR2 (germline): SGDLS, YYNGEE. The CDR3 is 16 amino acids. After removal of 5 bases from V and 8 bases from J, the junction contained 10 bases not matched to a gene. DNA of the CDR3: TGTGCCAGCAGTGACCTTGGACAGGGGGAATATTCACCCCTCCACTTT. It codes for CASSDLGQGEYSPLHF. The full variable domain, in which reference TRBV9 and TRBJ1-6 provide the parts outside the CDR3, is DSGVTQTPKHLITATGQRVTLRCSPRSGDLSVYWYQQSLDQGLQFLIQYYNGEERAKGNILERFSAQQFPDLHSELNLSSLELGDSALYFCASSDLGQGEYSPLHFGNGTRLTVT.